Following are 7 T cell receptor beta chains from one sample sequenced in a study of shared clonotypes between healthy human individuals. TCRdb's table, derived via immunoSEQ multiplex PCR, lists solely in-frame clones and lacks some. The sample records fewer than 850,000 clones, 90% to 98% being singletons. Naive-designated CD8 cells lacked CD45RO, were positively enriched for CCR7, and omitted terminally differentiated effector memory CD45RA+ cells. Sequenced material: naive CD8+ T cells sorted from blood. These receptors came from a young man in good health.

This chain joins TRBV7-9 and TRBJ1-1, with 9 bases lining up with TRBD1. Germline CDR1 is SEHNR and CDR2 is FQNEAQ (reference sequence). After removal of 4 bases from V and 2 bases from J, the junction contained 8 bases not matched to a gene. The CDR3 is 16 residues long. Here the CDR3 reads CASSSRGQGYNTEAFF. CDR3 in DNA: TGTGCCAGCAGCTCCCGGGGACAGGGTTATAACACTGAAGCTTTCTTT.

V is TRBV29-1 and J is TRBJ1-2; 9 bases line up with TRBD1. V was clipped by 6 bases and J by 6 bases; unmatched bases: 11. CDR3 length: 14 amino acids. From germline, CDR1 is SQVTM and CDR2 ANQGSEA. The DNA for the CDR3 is TGCAGCGTCCTACGAACCGGGACAGGGAATGGCTACACCTTC. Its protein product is CSVLRTGTGNGYTF.

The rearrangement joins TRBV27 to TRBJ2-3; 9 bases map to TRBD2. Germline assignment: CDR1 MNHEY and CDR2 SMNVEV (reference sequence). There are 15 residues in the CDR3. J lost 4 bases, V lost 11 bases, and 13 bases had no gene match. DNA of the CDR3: TGTGCCGCCGCGCTGTTAGCGGGGGATTCAGATACGCAGTATTTT. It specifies CAAALLAGDSDTQYF.

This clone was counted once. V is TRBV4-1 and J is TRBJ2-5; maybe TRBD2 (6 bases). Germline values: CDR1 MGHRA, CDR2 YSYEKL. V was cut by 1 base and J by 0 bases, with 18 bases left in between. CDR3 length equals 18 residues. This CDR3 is CASSQVDPRLGHQETQYF. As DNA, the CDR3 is TGCGCCAGCAGCCAAGTCGACCCACGACTAGGCCACCAAGAGACCCAGTACTTC.

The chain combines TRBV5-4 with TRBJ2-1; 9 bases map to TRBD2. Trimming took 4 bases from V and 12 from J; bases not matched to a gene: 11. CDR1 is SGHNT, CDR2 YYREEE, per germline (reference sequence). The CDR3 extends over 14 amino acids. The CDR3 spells CASSAGTSPSWQFF. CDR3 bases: TGTGCCAGCAGCGCCGGGACTAGCCCCTCATGGCAGTTCTTC.

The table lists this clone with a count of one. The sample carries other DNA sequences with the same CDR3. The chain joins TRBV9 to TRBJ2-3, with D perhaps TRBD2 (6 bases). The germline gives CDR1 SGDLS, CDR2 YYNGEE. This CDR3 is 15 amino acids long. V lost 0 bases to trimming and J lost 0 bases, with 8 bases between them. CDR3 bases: TGTGCCAGCAGCGTAGGTGCGGGAAGCACAGATACGCAGTATTTT. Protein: CASSVGAGSTDTQYF.

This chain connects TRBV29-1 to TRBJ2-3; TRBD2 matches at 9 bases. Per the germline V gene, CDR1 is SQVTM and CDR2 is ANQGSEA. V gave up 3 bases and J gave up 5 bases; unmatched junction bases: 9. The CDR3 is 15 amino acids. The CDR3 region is CSVEKVAGAQDTQYF. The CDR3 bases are TGCAGCGTTGAGAAAGTAGCGGGAGCGCAAGATACGCAGTATTTT.